This T cell receptor beta chain is drawn from a study of Ad26.COV2.S vaccination and SARS-CoV-2 variants. CDR3 length: 15 residues. Germline V gene sequence: CDR1 SGDLS, CDR2 YYNGEE. Trimming took 0 bases from V and 0 from J, leaving 8 bases between them. Treatment of the sample: around 19 received Ad26.COV2.S at low or high dose, single or two shots; roughly 5 received placebo; per-sample allocation not given. Samples came from day 63 after the first vaccine or placebo injection. An adult donor aged 18-55 years was enrolled in Boston. Here immunoSEQ multiplex PCR was the method, and the copy in TCRdb shows in-frame clones only, minus some. The sample consists of hundreds of thousands of clones, 90% of them appearing once.

The gene calls are TRBV9 and TRBJ2-3; D is uncertain. The source was peripheral blood, collected in a trial of Ad26.COV2.S vaccine versus placebo. This TCR was sampled from a person aged 18-65 years who received the Ad26.COV2.S COVID-19 vaccine or a placebo. The CDR3 here is CASSVVPGSTDTQYF. The CDR3 region has the DNA TGTGCCAGCAGCGTAGTGCCGGGTAGCACAGATACGCAGTATTTT.